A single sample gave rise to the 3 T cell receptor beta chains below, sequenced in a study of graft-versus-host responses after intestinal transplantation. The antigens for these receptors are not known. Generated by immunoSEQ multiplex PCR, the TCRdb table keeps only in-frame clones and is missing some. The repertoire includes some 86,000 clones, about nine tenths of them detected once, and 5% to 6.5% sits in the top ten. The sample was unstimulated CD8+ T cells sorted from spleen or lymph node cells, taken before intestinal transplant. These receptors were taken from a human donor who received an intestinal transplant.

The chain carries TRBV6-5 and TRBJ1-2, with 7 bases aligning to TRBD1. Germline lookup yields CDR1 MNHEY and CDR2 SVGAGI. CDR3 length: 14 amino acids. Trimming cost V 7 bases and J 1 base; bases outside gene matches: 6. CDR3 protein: CASNQGQSNYGYTF. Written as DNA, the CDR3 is TGTGCCAGCAACCAGGGACAGAGTAACTATGGCTACACCTTC.

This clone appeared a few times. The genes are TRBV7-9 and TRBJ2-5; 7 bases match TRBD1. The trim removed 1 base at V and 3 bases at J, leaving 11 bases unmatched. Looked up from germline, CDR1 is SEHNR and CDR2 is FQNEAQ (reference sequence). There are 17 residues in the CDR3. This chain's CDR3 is CASSLVGPGTEKETQYF. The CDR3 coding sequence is TGTGCCAGCAGCTTAGTAGGGCCCGGGACAGAGAAAGAGACCCAGTACTTC.

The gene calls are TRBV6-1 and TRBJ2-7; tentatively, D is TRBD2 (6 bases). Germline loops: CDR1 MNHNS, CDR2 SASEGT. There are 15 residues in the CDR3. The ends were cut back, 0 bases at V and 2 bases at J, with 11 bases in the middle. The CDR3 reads CASSEASGQTYEQYF. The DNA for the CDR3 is TGTGCCAGCAGTGAAGCGAGCGGGCAGACCTACGAGCAGTACTTC.